Following are 23 T cell receptor beta chains from one sample sequenced in a study of cytomegalovirus exposure and HLA in healthy donors. PCR was performed using 60 Vbeta and 13 Jbeta primers. Only in-frame clones appear in the TCRdb table, and some are missing; sequencing was by immunoSEQ multiplex PCR. The repertoire holds roughly 190,000 clones, with about 89% as singletons. The specimen sequenced was PBMCs. The receptors were sampled from a man aged 30 to 39 in good health and CMV-seronegative.

This chain links TRBV5-1 with TRBJ2-1; D remains ambiguous. The CDR3 is made up of 12 amino acids. The germline V gene encodes CDR1 SGHRS and CDR2 YFSETQ. Trimming removed 0 bases from V and 7 bases from J, with 5 bases in between. As DNA, the CDR3 is TGCGCCAGCAGCTTGGCCGTAAATGAGCAGTTCTTC. Its protein product is CASSLAVNEQFF.

V gene TRBV10-3 combines with J gene TRBJ1-1; no firm D call. The germline CDR1 and CDR2 sequences are ENHRY and SYGVKD. The CDR3 totals 12 residues. Trimming left V 5 bases short and J 6 bases short, with 10 bases between. CDR3 residues: CAISPGKPEAFF. In nucleotides, the CDR3 is TGTGCCATCAGTCCCGGGAAGCCTGAAGCTTTCTTT.

The chain joins TRBV18 to TRBJ2-5; 11 bases agree with TRBD2. Germline CDR1 KGHSH, CDR2 LQKENI. Trimming removed 0 bases from V and 2 bases from J; junction bases left unmatched: 5. This CDR3 is 17 amino acids long. In nucleotides, the CDR3 is TGTGCCAGCTCACCACCAGGACTAGCGGGTTCTCAAGAGACCCAGTACTTC. It is translated as CASSPPGLAGSQETQYF. Together with reference TRBV18 and TRBJ2-5, the CDR3 gives the full variable domain: NAGVMQNPRHLVRRRGQEARLRCSPMKGHSHVYWYRQLPEEGLKFMVYLQKENIIDESGMPKERFSAEFPKEGPSILRIQQVVRGDSAAYFCASSPPGLAGSQETQYFGPGTRLLVL.

The genes are TRBV6-6 and TRBJ1-2, with 11 bases fitting TRBD1. CDR1 MNHNY and CDR2 SVGAGI come from the germline V gene (reference sequence). V lost 5 bases to trimming and J lost 3 bases; unmatched junction nucleotides: 5. CDR3 size: 15 residues. CDR3: CASSQDRGRDYGYTF. CDR3 nucleotides: TGTGCCAGCAGTCAGGACAGGGGGCGCGACTATGGCTACACCTTC.

A note on this clone: The junction differs from germline at one of its ends, possibly a read error. The chain recombines TRBV7-9 with TRBJ1-2; no firm D call. Germline V lookup: CDR1 SEHNR, CDR2 FQNEAQ (reference sequence). The CDR3 totals 11 residues. CDR3 loop: CSSSLVTGYTF. CDR3 sequence (DNA): TGTTCCAGCAGCTTAGTAACAGGCTACACCTTC.

The chain recombines TRBV30 with TRBJ2-1; 13 positions agree with TRBD2. CDR3 length: 15 residues. Trimming cost V 6 bases and J 4 bases; bases outside gene matches: 6. CDR1 GTSNPN and CDR2 SVGIG come from the germline V gene (reference sequence). CDR3 amino acids: CACRTSGRIYNEQFF. CDR3 DNA sequence: TGTGCCTGTCGGACTAGCGGGAGAATATACAATGAGCAGTTCTTC.

This clone was detected only a few times. The chain combines TRBV29-1 with TRBJ2-3; 7 positions match TRBD2. This CDR3 spans 14 amino acids. Losses at the gene ends were 8 bases for V and 1 base for J; bases not matched to a gene: 9. Germline V gives CDR1 SQVTM, CDR2 ANQGSEA. The CDR3 nucleotides read TGCAGCACCTGGGGGGGGGTTCGCACAGATACGCAGTATTTT. Encoded protein: CSTWGGVRTDTQYF.

This clone was seen once. V usage is TRBV15 and J usage is TRBJ1-6; no definite D call. Germline V gene sequence: CDR1 LNHNV, CDR2 YYDKDF (reference sequence). V gave up 3 bases and J gave up 10 bases, with 16 bases separating them. The CDR3 consists of 15 residues. The CDR3 DNA sequence: TGTGCCACCAGCAGTGATGCGGGCGCAAGCTCACCCCTCCACTTT. This codes for CATSSDAGASSPLHF.

The CDR3 protein is CASRTGGLPQHF. CDR3 nucleotide sequence: TGTGCCAGCAGGACAGGGGGACTGCCCCAGCATTTT. This chain connects TRBV28 to TRBJ1-5; 9 bases fit TRBD1. J was trimmed by 9 bases and V by 6 bases; bases with no gene match: 3. Germline values: CDR1 MDHEN, CDR2 SYDVKM. The CDR3 is 12 amino acids.

V and J are TRBV5-1 and TRBJ1-1; maybe TRBD1 (5 bases). Germline V CDR1 and CDR2: SGHRS, YFSETQ. The length of the CDR3 is 13 residues. The germline V and J ends were trimmed by 5 bases and 1 base, with 9 bases remaining between them. CDR3 sequence (DNA): TGCGCCAGCAGACAGGTGACGAACACTGAAGCTTTCTTT. This sequence encodes CASRQVTNTEAFF.

DNA for the CDR3: TGTGCCAGCAGTTACTTCGGGGGTACTGAAGCTTTCTTT. Translated: CASSYFGGTEAFF. V usage is TRBV6-5 and J usage is TRBJ1-1, with D tentatively TRBD1 (5 bases). The CDR3 loop spans 13 amino acids. CDR1 MNHEY and CDR2 SVGAGI come from the germline V gene. V lost 1 base and J lost 5, with 8 bases in between.

CDR3 in amino acids: CASSAGQNSYEQYF. The CDR3 DNA reads TGTGCCAGCAGCGCGGGACAGAACTCCTACGAGCAGTACTTC. The rearrangement uses TRBV9 and TRBJ2-7, with 7 bases that match TRBD1. Germline V gene sequence: CDR1 SGDLS, CDR2 YYNGEE. CDR3 length: 14 amino acids. The V segment lost 3 bases and the J segment 0 bases; nucleotides outside the gene matches: 3.

This chain connects TRBV27 to TRBJ1-2; D is perhaps TRBD1 (6 bases). The CDR3 has 13 residues. The V end lost 6 bases, the J end lost 8 bases, and 16 bases lay between the germline ends. Germline V lookup: CDR1 MNHEY, CDR2 SMNVEV (reference sequence). The CDR3 spells CASSLTGLWGYTF. CDR3 in DNA: TGTGCCAGCAGCCTAACAGGGCTTTGGGGCTACACCTTC.

The rearrangement joins TRBV5-6 to TRBJ1-2; D perhaps matches TRBD1 (6 bases). With 0 bases removed from V and 8 bases from J, the gap between germline ends came to 11 bases. Per the germline V gene, CDR1 is SGHDT and CDR2 is YYEEEE. CDR3 length: 13 amino acids. In nucleotides, the CDR3 is TGTGCCAGCAGCTTGGGTTCAGGGGACGGCTACACCTTC. Translated: CASSLGSGDGYTF.

In its sample, this clone was seen a few times. The chain employs TRBV11-3 and TRBJ1-6; 9 bases match TRBD1. With V trimmed by 0 bases and J by 8 bases, 11 bases remained unmatched. This CDR3 is 18 amino acids long. The germline V gene encodes CDR1 SGHNT and CDR2 YENEEA. The CDR3 reads CASSLDPARTGAHSPLHF. CDR3 DNA sequence: TGTGCCAGCAGCTTAGACCCGGCCCGGACAGGGGCCCATTCACCCCTCCACTTT.

The rearrangement joins TRBV29-1 to TRBJ2-7, with TRBD1 matching 8 bases. The CDR3 is made up of 13 amino acids. Germline V gives CDR1 SQVTM, CDR2 ANQGSEA. V lost 5 bases to trimming and J lost 5 bases; unmatched junction nucleotides: 8. In nucleotides, the CDR3 is TGCAGCGTTACCGGACAGGGCGTCCACGAGCAGTACTTC. Its translation is CSVTGQGVHEQYF.

V usage is TRBV28 and J usage is TRBJ1-6; D might be TRBD1 (5 bases). Trimming took off 3 bases at V and 7 bases at J, with 10 bases between the two ends. The CDR3 contains 14 residues. The germline gives CDR1 MDHEN, CDR2 SYDVKM. CDR3: CASSLAGRNSPLHF. In DNA, the CDR3 is TGTGCCAGCAGTTTGGCAGGGAGGAATTCACCCCTCCACTTT.

CDR3 sequence reads: CASSPGLAGARYEQYF. CDR3 nucleotides: TGTGCCAGCAGCCCGGGACTAGCGGGAGCTAGATACGAGCAGTACTTC. The chain is built from TRBV5-6 and TRBJ2-7; 14 bases match TRBD2. Germline V gives CDR1 SGHDT, CDR2 YYEEEE. V was clipped by 4 bases and J by 4 bases; unmatched bases: 7. The CDR3 has 16 residues.

The chain is built from TRBV27 and TRBJ2-1; the match to TRBD2 covers 12 bases. V trimming: 5 bases; J trimming: 7 bases; junction bases outside the gene matches: 9. CDR3 size: 16 residues. The germline V gene encodes CDR1 MNHEY and CDR2 SMNVEV (reference sequence). The CDR3 nucleotides read TGTGCCAGCAGTCGCAATCTAGCGGGAGGGAAAAATGAGCAGTTCTTC. Translated, it gives CASSRNLAGGKNEQFF.

The chain combines TRBV2 with TRBJ2-5, with 15 bases that match TRBD2. The CDR3 is 17 amino acids. J was trimmed by 2 bases and V by 3 bases; bases with no gene match: 4. Germline V gene sequence: CDR1 SNHLY, CDR2 FYNNEI. CDR3 region: CASSDGTSGGLQETQYF. DNA for the CDR3: TGTGCCAGCAGTGACGGGACTAGCGGGGGGTTGCAAGAGACCCAGTACTTC. Full variable domain (rest looked up from reference TRBV2 and TRBJ2-5): EPEVTQTPSHQVTQMGQEVILRCVPISNHLYFYWYRQILGQKVEFLVSFYNNEISEKSEIFDDQFSVERPDGSNFTLKIRSTKLEDSAMYFCASSDGTSGGLQETQYFGPGTRLLVL.

V and J are TRBV5-6 and TRBJ2-3, with D tentatively TRBD2 (6 bases). The V gene lost 4 bases and the J gene lost 2 bases, with 20 bases spanning the gap. The CDR3 contains 17 residues. Germline V CDR1 and CDR2: SGHDT, YYEEEE. For the CDR3, the DNA is TGTGCCAGCAGCCATACCGGGACTTCTGATTACACAGATACGCAGTATTTT. Amino acids: CASSHTGTSDYTDTQYF. Filled out from reference TRBV5-6 and TRBJ2-3, the complete variable domain reads DAGVTQSPTHLIKTRGQQVTLRCSPKSGHDTVSWYQQALGQGPQFIFQYYEEEERQRGNFPDRFSGHQFPNYSSELNVNALLLGDSALYLCASSHTGTSDYTDTQYFGPGTRLTVL.

Notes on this clone: A read error may produce the germline difference seen at one junction end. The V and J genes are TRBV6-1 and TRBJ2-4; the D gene is possibly TRBD2 (6 bases). The germline CDR1 and CDR2 sequences are MNHNS and SASEGT. The CDR3 consists of 14 residues. CDR3 DNA: TGTGCCAGCAGTGAAGTGGGGGGAGTAAACAGTCAGTACTTC. Translated, it gives CASSEVGGVNSQYF.

This chain connects TRBV7-2 to TRBJ1-6, with D possibly being TRBD1 (6 bases). This CDR3 region has 14 residues. The germline gives CDR1 SGHTA, CDR2 FQGNSA. V was shortened by 5 bases and J by 9 bases, with 14 bases between the two germline ends. CDR3 DNA sequence: TGTGCCAGCAGCCCTAATAGGGGGACTTCACCCCTCCACTTT. Translated: CASSPNRGTSPLHF.